The 10 T cell receptor beta chains below all came from one sample that was sequenced in a study of beta chain features in type 1 diabetes. Findings and limits, study-wide: TCRB CDR3 length was moderately but significantly reduced in all four CD4+ subsets of Type 1 diabetes patients.

Their antigen targets remain unknown. The isolated RNA, all of it, was reverse transcribed, so expressed TCRB transcripts were what got sequenced. Assay: immunoSEQ multiplex PCR; the TCRdb copy retains only in-frame clones and omits some. The sample has 130,000 to 150,000 clones, about 13% seen once. The sequencing input was central memory CD4+ T cells from blood. These receptors were obtained from a man in his late teens or twenties with type 1 diabetes.

CDR3 region: CASSLNGGEDTQYF. CDR3 sequence (DNA): TGTGCCAGCAGCTTAAACGGGGGGGAAGATACGCAGTATTTT. This chain links TRBV7-9 with TRBJ2-3, with 8 bases aligning to TRBD2. CDR1 and CDR2 (germline): SEHNR, FQNEAQ (reference sequence). Losses at the gene ends were 2 bases for V and 5 bases for J; bases not matched to a gene: 3. The CDR3 is made up of 14 amino acids.

Points on this clone: One junction end disagrees with the germline gene, perhaps due to a read error. The chain joins TRBV10-1 to TRBJ2-7; 8 positions match TRBD1. Germline CDR1 is WNHNN and CDR2 is SYGVQD (reference sequence). The CDR3 extends over 12 amino acids. CDR3 in DNA: TGCGCCAGCAGTGACCCCGGACAGGGCGTGGACTTC. This gives the protein CASSDPGQGVDF.

The chain has TRBV29-1 and TRBJ2-1; no definite D call. CDR1 and CDR2 (germline): SQVTM, ANQGSEA. Trimming cost V 6 bases and J 2 bases, with 20 bases left between them. This CDR3 has 16 residues. The CDR3 DNA follows: TGCAGCGTAACCTATGGGGTCCCTAATGCCTACAATGAGCAGTTCTTC. Protein: CSVTYGVPNAYNEQFF.

This clone has just a few counts. The chain carries TRBV7-9 and TRBJ2-2, with a tentative D call TRBD1 (5 bases). The CDR3 is 12 amino acids. CDR1 SEHNR and CDR2 FQNEAQ come from the germline V gene (reference sequence). V was pared by 3 bases and J by 9 bases, with 8 bases between. The chain's CDR3 is CASSLTVWELFF. CDR3 coding DNA: TGTGCCAGCAGCTTGACAGTTTGGGAGCTGTTTTTT.

This clone was detected a few times. V gene TRBV4-1 combines with J gene TRBJ1-2; D gene uncertain. The CDR3 has 15 residues. V was shortened by 0 bases and J by 3 bases, with 11 bases between the two germline ends. The germline CDR1 and CDR2 sequences are MGHRA and YSYEKL. The DNA for the CDR3 is TGCGCCAGCAGCCAAGATGTTGGGTTTGACTATGGCTACACCTTC. Translation gives CASSQDVGFDYGYTF.

This clone was detected only once. V gene TRBV12-5 combines with J gene TRBJ2-7; TRBD2 agrees at 12 bases. The V segment lost 6 bases and the J segment 2 bases; nucleotides outside the gene matches: 5. The CDR3 length is 15 residues. Germline V lookup: CDR1 LGHNT, CDR2 FRNRAP. The CDR3: CASGLGLAGAYEQYF. The CDR3 nucleotides are TGTGCTAGTGGGCTGGGACTAGCGGGCGCCTACGAGCAGTACTTC.

This clone turned up a few times. Other DNA variants within this sample encode the same CDR3. The gene calls are TRBV5-1 and TRBJ1-1; D gene uncertain. The V end lost 4 bases, the J end lost 3 bases, and 13 bases lay between the germline ends. This CDR3 is built from 14 residues. The germline V gene encodes CDR1 SGHRS and CDR2 YFSETQ. The CDR3 is CASSLRGSDTEAFF. DNA of the CDR3: TGCGCCAGCAGCCTCCGGGGTTCGGACACTGAAGCTTTCTTT.

In the case of this clone: Other DNA sequences within the sample encode an identical CDR3. This chain uses TRBV30 with TRBJ1-2; tentatively, D is TRBD1 (5 bases). In germline, CDR1 is GTSNPN, CDR2 SVGIG (reference sequence). Trimming took off 2 bases at V and 4 bases at J, with 5 bases between the two ends. The CDR3 runs to 11 residues. The CDR3 bases are TGTGCCTGGAGTACAGGCTATGGCTACACCTTC. Its protein product is CAWSTGYGYTF.

This chain connects TRBV29-1 to TRBJ1-1; D might be TRBD1 (6 bases). Trimming cost V 2 bases and J 6 bases, with 19 bases left between them. CDR1 SQVTM and CDR2 ANQGSEA come from the germline V gene. CDR3 length equals 15 residues. The CDR3 DNA sequence: TGCAGCGTTGAACCCCGGGAGGGGGGTCAATCTGAAGCTTTCTTT. Its translation: CSVEPREGGQSEAFF.

This clone was seen at least ten times. This chain links TRBV29-1 with TRBJ2-1, with unresolved D. Germline assignment: CDR1 SQVTM and CDR2 ANQGSEA. The length of the CDR3 is 12 residues. Trimming stripped 6 bases from V and 1 base from J, with 7 bases between. The chain's CDR3 is CSVAHSYNEQFF. The CDR3 coding sequence is TGCAGCGTCGCACATTCCTACAATGAGCAGTTCTTC.